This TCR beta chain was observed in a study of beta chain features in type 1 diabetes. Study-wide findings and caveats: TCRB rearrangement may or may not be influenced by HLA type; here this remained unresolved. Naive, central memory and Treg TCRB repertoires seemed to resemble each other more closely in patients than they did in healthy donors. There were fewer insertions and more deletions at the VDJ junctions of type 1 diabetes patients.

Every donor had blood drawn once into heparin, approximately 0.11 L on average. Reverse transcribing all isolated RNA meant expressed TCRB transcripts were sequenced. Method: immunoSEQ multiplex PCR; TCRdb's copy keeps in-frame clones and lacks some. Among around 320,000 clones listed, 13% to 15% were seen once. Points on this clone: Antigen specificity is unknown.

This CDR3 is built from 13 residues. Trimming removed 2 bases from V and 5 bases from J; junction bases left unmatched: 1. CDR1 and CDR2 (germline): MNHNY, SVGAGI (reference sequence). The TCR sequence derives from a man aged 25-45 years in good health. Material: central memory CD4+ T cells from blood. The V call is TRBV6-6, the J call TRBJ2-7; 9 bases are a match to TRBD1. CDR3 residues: CASSYTGGNEQYF. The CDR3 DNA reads TGTGCCAGCAGTTACACAGGGGGCAACGAGCAGTACTTC.